Shown below are 3 T cell receptor beta chains from a single sample sequenced in a study of blood T cell repertoires in COVID-19. The repertoire was sequenced with immunoSEQ multiplex PCR; TCRdb's copy has only in-frame clones and lacks some. The table shows 110,000 or so clones, with roughly 88% occurring only once. Sequencing was done on a sample of peripheral blood. These receptors all come from a woman at least 80 years old with active or convalescent COVID-19.

The gene calls are TRBV27 and TRBJ1-4; the match to TRBD1 covers 10 bases. V dropped 4 bases and J dropped 4; count of bases not matched to a gene: 3. This CDR3 spans 15 amino acids. Germline-derived CDR1 and CDR2 are MNHEY and SMNVEV (reference sequence). CDR3 coding DNA: TGTGCCAGCAGTTCTTGGACAGGGGGTAATGAAAAACTGTTTTTT. Its translation is CASSSWTGGNEKLFF.

This chain links TRBV3-1 (or the pseudogene TRBV3-2) with TRBJ1-1; 7 bases match TRBD1. The germline V gene has CDR1 LGHDT and CDR2 YNNKEL (reference sequence). Trimming at V came to 2 bases and at J to 3 bases, leaving 12 bases not matched to a gene. The CDR3 is 17 amino acids. This CDR3 is CASSQSSTGRGDTEAFF. As DNA, the CDR3 is TGTGCCAGCAGCCAAAGTTCGACAGGGCGTGGGGACACTGAAGCTTTCTTT.

The rearrangement joins TRBV18 to TRBJ2-5; D gene unclear. V was shortened by 4 bases and J by 2 bases, with 8 bases between the two germline ends. The CDR3 has 13 residues. Germline CDR1 KGHSH, CDR2 LQKENI. The CDR3 here is CASSQPPQETQYF. Written as DNA, the CDR3 is TGTGCCAGCTCACAACCCCCTCAAGAGACCCAGTACTTC.